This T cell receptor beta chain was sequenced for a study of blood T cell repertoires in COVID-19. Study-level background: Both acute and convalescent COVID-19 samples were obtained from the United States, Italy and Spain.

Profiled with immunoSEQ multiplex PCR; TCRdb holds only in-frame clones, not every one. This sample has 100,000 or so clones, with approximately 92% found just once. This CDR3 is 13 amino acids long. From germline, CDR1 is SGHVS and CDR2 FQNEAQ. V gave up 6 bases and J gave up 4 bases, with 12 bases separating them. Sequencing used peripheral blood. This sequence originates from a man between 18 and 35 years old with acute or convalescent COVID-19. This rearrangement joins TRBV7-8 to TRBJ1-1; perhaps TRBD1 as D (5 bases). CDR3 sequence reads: CASRYQGGTEAFF. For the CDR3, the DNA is TGTGCCAGCAGATACCAGGGTGGCACTGAAGCTTTCTTT. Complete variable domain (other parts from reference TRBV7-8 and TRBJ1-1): GAGVSQSPRYKVAKRGQDVALRCDPISGHVSLFWYQQALGQGPEFLTYFQNEAQLDKSGLPSDRFFAERPEGSVSTLKIQRTQQEDSAVYLCASRYQGGTEAFFGQGTRLTVV.